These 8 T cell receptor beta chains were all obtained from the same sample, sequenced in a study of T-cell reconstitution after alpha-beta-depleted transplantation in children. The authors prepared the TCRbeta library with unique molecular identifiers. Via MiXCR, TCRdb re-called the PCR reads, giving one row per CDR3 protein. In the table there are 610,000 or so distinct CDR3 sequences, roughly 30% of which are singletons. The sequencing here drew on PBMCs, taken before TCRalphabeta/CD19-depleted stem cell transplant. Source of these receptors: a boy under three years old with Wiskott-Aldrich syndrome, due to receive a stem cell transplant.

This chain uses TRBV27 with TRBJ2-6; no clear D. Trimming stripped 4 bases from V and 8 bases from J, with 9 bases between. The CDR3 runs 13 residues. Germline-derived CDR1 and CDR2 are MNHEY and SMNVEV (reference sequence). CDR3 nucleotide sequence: TGTGCCAGCAGTTACGACGGGTCCAACGTCCTGACTTTC. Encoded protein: CASSYDGSNVLTF.

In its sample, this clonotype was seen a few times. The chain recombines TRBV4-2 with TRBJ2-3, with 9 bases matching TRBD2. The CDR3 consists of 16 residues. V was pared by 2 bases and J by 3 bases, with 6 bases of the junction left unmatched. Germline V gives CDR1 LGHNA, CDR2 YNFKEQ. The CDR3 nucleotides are TGTGCCAGCAGCCAATTCCCCCTAGCGGGGACAGATACGCAGTATTTT. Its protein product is CASSQFPLAGTDTQYF.

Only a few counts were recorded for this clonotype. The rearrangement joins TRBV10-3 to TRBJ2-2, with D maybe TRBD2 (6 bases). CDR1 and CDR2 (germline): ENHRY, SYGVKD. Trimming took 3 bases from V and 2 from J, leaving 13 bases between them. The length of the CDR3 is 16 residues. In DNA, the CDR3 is TGTGCCATCAGTGAAATGGAGCGGGTAAACACCGGGGAGCTGTTTTTT. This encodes CAISEMERVNTGELFF.

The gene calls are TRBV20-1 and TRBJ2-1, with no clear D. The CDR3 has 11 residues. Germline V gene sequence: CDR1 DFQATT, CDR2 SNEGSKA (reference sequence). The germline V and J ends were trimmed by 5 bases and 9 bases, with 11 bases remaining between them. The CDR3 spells CSAPDQTEQFF. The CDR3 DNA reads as TGCAGTGCTCCCGATCAAACTGAGCAGTTCTTC.

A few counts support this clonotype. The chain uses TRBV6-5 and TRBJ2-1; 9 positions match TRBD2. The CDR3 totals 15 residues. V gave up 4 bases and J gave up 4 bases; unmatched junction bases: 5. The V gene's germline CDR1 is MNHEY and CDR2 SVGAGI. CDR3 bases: TGTGCCAGCAGTTTAGCGGGAGTGCTTTACAATGAGCAGTTCTTC. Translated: CASSLAGVLYNEQFF.

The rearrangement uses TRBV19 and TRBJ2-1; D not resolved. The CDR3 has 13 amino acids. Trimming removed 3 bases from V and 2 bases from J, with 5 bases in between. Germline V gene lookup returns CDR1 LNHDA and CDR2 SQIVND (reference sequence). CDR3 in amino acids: CASSMITYNEQFF. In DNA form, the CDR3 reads TGTGCCAGTAGTATGATTACCTACAATGAGCAGTTCTTC.

The CDR3 DNA reads as TGTGCCAGCACCCTACAGGCGACAGGGATCGCCTACGAGCAGTACTTC. Translation: CASTLQATGIAYEQYF. V gene TRBV12-3 or TRBV12-4 combines with J gene TRBJ2-7; 7 bases line up with TRBD1. This CDR3 spans 16 amino acids. After removal of 7 bases from V and 2 bases from J, the junction contained 14 bases not matched to a gene.

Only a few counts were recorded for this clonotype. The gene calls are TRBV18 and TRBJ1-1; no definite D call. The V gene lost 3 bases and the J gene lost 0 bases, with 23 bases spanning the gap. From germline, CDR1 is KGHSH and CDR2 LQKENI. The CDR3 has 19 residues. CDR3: CASSPGILDWGGLNTEAFF. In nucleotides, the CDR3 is TGTGCCAGCTCACCGGGCATTCTCGATTGGGGTGGCCTGAACACTGAAGCTTTCTTT.